Following are 30 T cell receptor beta chains from one sample sequenced in a study of patients and donors after allogeneic stem cell transplantation. Via MiXCR, TCRdb re-called the RT-PCR reads, giving one row per CDR3 protein. Here the sample spans about a million distinct CDR3 sequences, approximately 19% being singletons. Sequencing was done on a sample of blood, either unsorted or a sorted T cell fraction (not recorded which). The receptors stem from a human donor who was either an allogeneic HSCT recipient or a stem cell or donor lymphocyte infusion donor (not recorded which). It is not recorded whose cells these are; they may come from a transplant donor.

This clonotype was observed a few times. The V gene is TRBV29-1, the J gene TRBJ2-3; 13 bases agree with TRBD2. The germline V gene has CDR1 SQVTM and CDR2 ANQGSEA. V lost 7 bases and J lost 0; bases outside the gene matches: 4. The length of the CDR3 is 15 residues. The DNA of the CDR3 is TGCAGCGGCGTGACTAGCGGGAGGAGCACAGATACGCAGTATTTT. Residues: CSGVTSGRSTDTQYF.

The chain carries TRBV5-1 and TRBJ2-3; 8 bases fit TRBD1. CDR1 is SGHRS, CDR2 YFSETQ, per germline. V was clipped by 4 bases and J by 0 bases; unmatched bases: 4. The CDR3 runs to 15 residues. CDR3 sequence (DNA): TGCGCCAGCAGCCGACAGGGGAAGAGCACAGATACGCAGTATTTT. Protein: CASSRQGKSTDTQYF.

This clonotype has a handful of counts. The chain is built from TRBV7-9 and TRBJ2-1; D call uncertain. This CDR3 is built from 15 residues. V shed 5 bases and J shed 4 bases, with 15 bases lying between them. Germline assignment: CDR1 SEHNR and CDR2 FQNEAQ (reference sequence). CDR3 DNA sequence: TGTGCCAGCAGCCCACAAGACATCCTTTACAATGAGCAGTTCTTC. Encoded protein: CASSPQDILYNEQFF.

This clonotype was seen only a few times. The chain joins TRBV18 to TRBJ2-1; a possible D gene is TRBD2 (6 bases). The germline V and J ends were trimmed by 7 bases and 2 bases, with 18 bases remaining between them. There are 16 residues in the CDR3. CDR1 KGHSH and CDR2 LQKENI come from the germline V gene. This CDR3 reads CASLKLRDSTYNEQFF. CDR3 nucleotides: TGTGCCAGCTTAAAACTCCGGGACTCCACCTACAATGAGCAGTTCTTC.

V is TRBV3-1 and J is TRBJ2-7, with TRBD1 matching over 10 bases. The germline V gene has CDR1 LGHDT and CDR2 YNNKEL (reference sequence). V was clipped by 2 bases and J by 3 bases; unmatched bases: 4. This CDR3 is built from 15 residues. The CDR3 region is CASSQWTGGGYEQYF. As DNA, the CDR3 is TGTGCCAGCAGCCAATGGACAGGGGGAGGCTACGAGCAGTACTTC.

This rearrangement joins TRBV7-3 to TRBJ2-1; D might be TRBD2 (6 bases). The CDR3 sequence is 18 residues long. The ends were cut back, 2 bases at V and 4 bases at J, with 21 bases in the middle. The germline V gene encodes CDR1 SGHTA and CDR2 FQGTGA. The CDR3 sequence is CASSLRADPRGTYNEQFF. In DNA, the CDR3 is TGTGCCAGCAGCTTACGGGCGGATCCGCGGGGAACGTACAATGAGCAGTTCTTC.

In nucleotides, the CDR3 is TGTGCCAGCAGCCACCTGGGACTAGCGGGGGATAATGAGCAGTTCTTC. Residues: CASSHLGLAGDNEQFF. This sequence joins TRBV4-2 and TRBJ2-1; TRBD2 aligns across 14 bases. The CDR3 runs to 16 residues. Looked up from germline, CDR1 is LGHNA and CDR2 is YNFKEQ. The ends lost 3 bases at V and 7 bases at J; junction bases unmatched: 5.

The genes are TRBV20-1 and TRBJ1-3, with D perhaps matching TRBD1 (5 bases). The CDR3 runs to 14 residues. The V end lost 5 bases, the J end lost 1 base, and 12 bases lay between the germline ends. The germline gives CDR1 DFQATT, CDR2 SNEGSKA (reference sequence). The CDR3 spells CSAPIGGSGNTIYF. CDR3 coding DNA: TGCAGTGCTCCCATCGGGGGATCTGGAAACACCATATATTTT.

The chain has TRBV7-2 and TRBJ1-2; possible D gene TRBD1, 6 bases. CDR1 is SGHTA and CDR2 is FQGNSA in the germline V gene. This CDR3 spans 15 amino acids. V was shortened by 5 bases and J by 4 bases, with 17 bases between the two germline ends. The CDR3 protein is CASSSRETGFYGYTF. CDR3 nucleotides: TGTGCCAGCAGCAGTAGGGAGACAGGCTTCTATGGCTACACCTTC.

The rearrangement uses TRBV11-3 and TRBJ2-1, with 7 bases that match TRBD1. The germline V gene has CDR1 SGHNT and CDR2 YENEEA. After removal of 0 bases from V and 6 bases from J, the junction contained 2 bases not matched to a gene. The CDR3 loop spans 14 amino acids. Here the CDR3 reads CASSLESGGNEQFF. The CDR3 DNA sequence: TGTGCCAGCAGCTTAGAATCAGGGGGCAATGAGCAGTTCTTC.

This clonotype came up a few times. The chain uses TRBV11-2 and TRBJ1-3; D remains unclear. V was pared by 4 bases and J by 0 bases, with 19 bases between. The CDR3 is made up of 18 amino acids. Germline CDR1 and CDR2: SGHAT and FQNNGV. In DNA, the CDR3 is TGTGCCAGCAGCTCCCCGTTCGGCGCGGCAAGCTCTGGAAACACCATATATTTT. Amino acid sequence: CASSSPFGAASSGNTIYF.

CDR3 region: CASSEQDRGNTEAFF. For the CDR3, the DNA is TGTGCCAGCAGTGAACAGGACAGGGGGAACACTGAAGCTTTCTTT. The rearrangement joins TRBV6-1 to TRBJ1-1, with 9 bases matching TRBD1. The germline V gene has CDR1 MNHNS and CDR2 SASEGT. The V and J ends lost 2 bases and 1 base, in that order; junction bases with no gene match: 2. The CDR3 is 15 amino acids.

The V and J genes are TRBV27 and TRBJ1-1; D is unclear. Germline assignment: CDR1 MNHEY and CDR2 SMNVEV (reference sequence). This CDR3 has 17 residues. Trimming pared 0 bases from V and 3 bases from J, leaving 17 bases between. The CDR3 loop reads CASSLSSASTRDTEAFF. The CDR3, as DNA: TGTGCCAGCAGTTTATCCAGTGCTAGCACGCGGGACACTGAAGCTTTCTTT.

In DNA, the CDR3 is TGTGCCAGCAGTCGGGGCGACCAACCAACTAATGAAAAACTGTTTTTT. The encoded protein is CASSRGDQPTNEKLFF. The J gene is TRBJ1-4, the V gene TRBV2, with D possibly matching TRBD1 (5 bases). The CDR3 is 16 amino acids. CDR1 and CDR2 from the germline V gene are SNHLY and FYNNEI. Trimming stripped 5 bases from V and 0 bases from J, with 13 bases between.

This clonotype has just a few counts. The chain recombines TRBV20-1 with TRBJ2-3; D is undetermined. CDR1 and CDR2 from the germline V gene are DFQATT and SNEGSKA (reference sequence). CDR3 length: 10 residues. CDR3 coding DNA: TGCACCGTAGAGCCAGATACGCAGTATTTT. It encodes CTVEPDTQYF.

The chain joins TRBV6-5 to TRBJ2-1; D remains ambiguous. Deletions cut 10 bases from V and 9 bases from J, with 16 bases between. Germline V CDR1 and CDR2: MNHEY, SVGAGI. The CDR3 is made up of 12 amino acids. CDR3: CAIGSFLGEQFF. The CDR3 nucleotides are TGTGCCATCGGGTCCTTCTTGGGTGAGCAGTTCTTC.

Only a few counts were recorded for this clonotype. The genes are TRBV5-1 and TRBJ2-3; D possibly uses TRBD1 or TRBD2 (5 bases each). Germline V gene lookup returns CDR1 SGHRS and CDR2 YFSETQ. V dropped 5 bases and J dropped 0 bases, with 13 bases sitting between them. The CDR3 consists of 15 residues. DNA for the CDR3: TGCGCCAGCAGGTCCTACGGGGCTAGCACAGATACGCAGTATTTT. Amino acid sequence: CASRSYGASTDTQYF.

This clonotype was observed at least ten times. The chain employs TRBV11-3 and TRBJ1-6; the match to TRBD1 covers 9 bases. Germline V gene sequence: CDR1 SGHNT, CDR2 YENEEA. V dropped 5 bases and J dropped 7; count of bases not matched to a gene: 3. This CDR3 is 14 amino acids long. In nucleotides, the CDR3 is TGTGCCAGCAGCCTACAGGGGGCAAATTCACCCCTCCACTTT. Protein: CASSLQGANSPLHF.

This clonotype appeared a few times. The chain recombines TRBV21-1 with TRBJ2-7; TRBD2, the D gene given by the table, was not confirmed from the DNA. TRBV21-1 counts as a pseudogene. The CDR3 covers 15 residues. The CDR3 spells CASSSRHRTIYEQYF. For the CDR3, the DNA is TGTGCCAGCAGCTCCCGACACCGGACTATCTACGAGCAGTACTTC.

This clonotype was seen just once. This chain connects TRBV30 to TRBJ1-1; weak D call: TRBD1 (6 bases). V lost 5 bases and J 0 bases, leaving 7 bases between the germline ends. The CDR3 is made up of 12 amino acids. Looked up from germline, CDR1 is GTSNPN and CDR2 is SVGIG (reference sequence). CDR3 nucleotide sequence: TGTGCCTGGGGACAGATGAACACTGAAGCTTTCTTT. Its translation is CAWGQMNTEAFF.

This chain connects TRBV20-1 to TRBJ2-1; 7 bases line up with TRBD2. The germline V gene encodes CDR1 DFQATT and CDR2 SNEGSKA (reference sequence). This CDR3 has 15 residues. The V and J ends lost 5 bases and 2 bases, in that order; junction bases with no gene match: 9. The CDR3 nucleotides read TGCAGTGCTGCCCTCGACGGGGGGACCTACAATGAGCAGTTCTTC. Translation: CSAALDGGTYNEQFF.

This clonotype was recorded at least ten times. The rearrangement links TRBV6-2 or TRBV6-3 to TRBJ1-5; 10 positions agree with TRBD1. The CDR3 has 15 amino acids. Germline CDR1 is MNHEY and CDR2 is SVGEGT. J lost 6 bases, V lost 6 bases, and 8 bases had no gene match. The DNA of the CDR3 is TGTGCCAGCAGCCGCGGGACAGGGGCTTTTCAGCCCCAGCATTTT. It codes for CASSRGTGAFQPQHF.

This clonotype was detected only a few times. V gene TRBV12-3 or TRBV12-4 combines with J gene TRBJ1-5; D is uncertain. The CDR3 is 13 residues long. V dropped 1 base and J dropped 5 bases, with 6 bases sitting between them. The CDR3 nucleotides read TGTGCCAGCAGTTTAGAGGGTCATCAGCCCCAGCATTTT. Translating it yields CASSLEGHQPQHF.

This clonotype has at least ten counts. The rearrangement uses TRBV5-1 and TRBJ2-7; the D gene is possibly TRBD1 (5 bases). Deletions cut 4 bases from V and 3 bases from J, with 17 bases between. Looked up from germline, CDR1 is SGHRS and CDR2 is YFSETQ. The CDR3 length is 15 residues. CDR3 in amino acids: CASSRQKDYRYEQYF. For the CDR3, the DNA is TGCGCCAGCAGCCGACAGAAAGATTATCGCTACGAGCAGTACTTC.

This clonotype was seen more than once but under ten times. This chain uses TRBV20-1 with TRBJ2-7; TRBD2 matches at 14 bases. This CDR3 is built from 16 residues. Germline V gene data show CDR1 as DFQATT and CDR2 as SNEGSKA (reference sequence). The V gene end was trimmed by 0 bases and the J gene end by 7 bases; junction bases not matched to a gene: 8. The CDR3 DNA sequence: TGCAGTGCTAGAGAACCAGGACTAGCGGGGGGTGTTGAGCAGTACTTC. Its protein product is CSAREPGLAGGVEQYF.

This clonotype was observed many times. J is TRBJ2-7 and V is TRBV12-3 or TRBV12-4; 9 positions match TRBD2. The CDR3 sequence is 16 residues long. After removal of 3 bases from V and 1 base from J, the junction contained 7 bases not matched to a gene. In DNA form, the CDR3 reads TGTGCCAGCAGTTTGGGCGGGGGGGCTAATTCCTACGAGCAGTACTTC. Encoded protein: CASSLGGGANSYEQYF.

The CDR3 nucleotides are TGTGCCAGCGGCGGGGGACTCTACGAGCAGTACTTC. Translated: CASGGGLYEQYF. The chain employs TRBV12-3 or TRBV12-4 and TRBJ2-7; TRBD2 matches at 7 bases. CDR3 length: 12 amino acids. J was trimmed by 3 bases and V by 8 bases; bases with no gene match: 4.

The chain carries TRBV5-1 and TRBJ2-7, with 7 bases aligning to TRBD1. Germline V CDR1 and CDR2: SGHRS, YFSETQ. V was clipped by 0 bases and J by 6 bases; unmatched bases: 15. There are 17 residues in the CDR3. The CDR3 nucleotides read TGCGCCAGCAGCTTGGATCTAAGGGCTACAGGGGTTACCGAGCAGTACTTC. Amino acids: CASSLDLRATGVTEQYF.

This clonotype occurred a few times. J is TRBJ1-2 and V is TRBV20-1, with D possibly matching TRBD1 (6 bases). This CDR3 has 11 amino acids. The V end lost 5 bases, the J end lost 6 bases, and 10 bases lay between the germline ends. Germline V gene lookup returns CDR1 DFQATT and CDR2 SNEGSKA (reference sequence). CDR3 in amino acids: CSAPRGHGYTF. CDR3 in DNA: TGCAGTGCTCCTCGGGGGCATGGCTACACCTTC.

The table lists this clonotype with a few counts. V is TRBV25-1 and J is TRBJ1-1; D is perhaps TRBD1 (5 bases). Germline lookup yields CDR1 MGHDK and CDR2 SYGVNS. V was shortened by 1 base and J by 1 base, with 10 bases between the two germline ends. The CDR3 length is 15 residues. CDR3 sequence reads: CASSEFRGENTEAFF. CDR3 DNA sequence: TGTGCCAGCAGTGAATTTCGGGGGGAGAACACTGAAGCTTTCTTT.